One and the same sample provided the 28 T cell receptor beta chains below, sequenced in a study of post-analysis software for immune sequencing data. Points from the study as a whole: Relative to controls, patients had several TRBV segments at higher frequency, with TRBV5-6, TRBV5-1 and TRBV20-1 among these.

Unique molecular identifiers tagged the TCR beta cDNA libraries. Each CDR3 protein is one row after TCRdb ran MiXCR on the PCR reads. The sample has 700,000 to 800,000 distinct CDR3 sequences, 25% to 30% seen once. Their antigens are not known. The sample was blood. Receptor source: a girl aged 5-17 years with multiple sclerosis.

V gene TRBV27 combines with J gene TRBJ1-1, with D unclear. The CDR3 is 13 residues long. The germline gives CDR1 MNHEY, CDR2 SMNVEV (reference sequence). The V end lost 4 bases, the J end lost 0 bases, and 6 bases lay between the germline ends. In DNA, the CDR3 is TGTGCCAGCAGTTGGGTGGTGAACACTGAAGCTTTCTTT. Amino acids: CASSWVVNTEAFF.

The table lists this clonotype with a few counts. The chain recombines TRBV5-1 with TRBJ1-2, with 8 bases lining up with TRBD1. Trimming cost V 3 bases and J 8 bases; bases outside gene matches: 9. The CDR3 totals 14 residues. CDR1 is SGHRS and CDR2 is YFSETQ in the germline V gene. The CDR3 nucleotides read TGCGCCAGCAGCTCAAGAGGACAGGGTCACGGCTACACCTTC. As protein: CASSSRGQGHGYTF.

This chain uses TRBV28 with TRBJ2-7, with D possibly being TRBD1 or TRBD2 (6 bases each). V gave up 6 bases and J gave up 7 bases, with 13 bases separating them. Germline CDR1 is MDHEN and CDR2 is SYDVKM. The CDR3 has 12 residues. The CDR3 region is CASSGGLGEQYF. DNA of the CDR3: TGTGCCAGCAGCGGGGGCTTGGGAGAGCAGTACTTC.

This clonotype was detected only a few times. V is TRBV5-1 and J is TRBJ2-6; a possible D gene is TRBD1 (6 bases). This CDR3 is built from 18 residues. V was pared by 1 base and J by 0 bases, with 14 bases between. Germline assignment: CDR1 SGHRS and CDR2 YFSETQ. The CDR3 reads CASSLFAGVSSGANVLTF. DNA of the CDR3: TGCGCCAGCAGCTTGTTCGCAGGGGTAAGCTCTGGGGCCAACGTCCTGACTTTC.

In this sample, this clonotype turned up a few times. V is TRBV29-1 and J is TRBJ1-2; D unclear. This CDR3 is 13 amino acids long. With 2 bases removed from V and 2 bases from J, the gap between germline ends came to 9 bases. Germline CDR1 is SQVTM and CDR2 is ANQGSEA. The CDR3 region has the DNA TGCAGCGTTGAATCCGCTGGAAACTATGGCTACACCTTC. Translation gives CSVESAGNYGYTF.

This clonotype was seen only a few times. The chain recombines TRBV28 with TRBJ1-5; D gene unclear. V lost 2 bases, J lost 1 base, and 6 bases lay in between. The CDR3 covers 14 residues. Germline lookup yields CDR1 MDHEN and CDR2 SYDVKM. The CDR3 here is CASSLPVSNQPQHF. Here the CDR3 DNA reads TGTGCCAGCAGTTTACCAGTGAGCAATCAGCCCCAGCATTTT.

V usage is TRBV28 and J usage is TRBJ1-3; D is possibly TRBD1 (5 bases). Germline V gene lookup returns CDR1 MDHEN and CDR2 SYDVKM. The CDR3 spans 16 residues. V lost 6 bases and J lost 5, with 20 bases in between. The CDR3 DNA reads TGTGCCAGCAGGGCCGGGGACCGAGCCTTCAGAAACACCATATATTTT. Its translation is CASRAGDRAFRNTIYF.

Only one count was recorded for this clonotype. This rearrangement joins TRBV5-1 to TRBJ2-2; 8 bases are a match to TRBD2. The CDR3 totals 16 residues. The germline V gene has CDR1 SGHRS and CDR2 YFSETQ. The trim removed 1 base at V and 5 bases at J, leaving 7 bases unmatched. CDR3 nucleotide sequence: TGCGCCAGCAGCTTGTTTACGGGACTAGAAACCGGGGAGCTGTTTTTT. Protein sequence: CASSLFTGLETGELFF.

Concerning this clonotype: A read error may account for a junction end that differs from germline. The chain links TRBV25-1 to TRBJ2-5; D not certain. CDR1 is MGHDK, CDR2 SYGVNS, per germline. This CDR3 region has 15 residues. Here the CDR3 reads CACSVAAVQRETQYF. Here the CDR3 DNA reads TGTGCCTGCAGTGTTGCGGCGGTTCAAAGAGAGACCCAGTACTTC.

V usage is TRBV29-1 and J usage is TRBJ2-7; 9 nucleotides match TRBD1. The germline V gene has CDR1 SQVTM and CDR2 ANQGSEA. V was clipped by 3 bases and J by 3 bases; unmatched bases: 6. CDR3 length equals 14 residues. CDR3 sequence reads: CSVDQSGQGYEQYF. In DNA form, the CDR3 reads TGCAGCGTTGACCAATCGGGACAGGGCTACGAGCAGTACTTC.

As for this clonotype: At one boundary the junction diverges from the germline segment, which might be a read error. V usage is TRBV18 and J usage is TRBJ2-2, with D possibly TRBD2 on 5 matching bases. Germline V gene data show CDR1 as KGHSH and CDR2 as LQKENI. The CDR3 extends over 13 amino acids. The CDR3 sequence is CASSPGNTGERFF. CDR3 sequence (DNA): TGTGCCAGCTCACCAGGAAACACCGGGGAGCGGTTTTTT.

This clonotype was seen only a few times. The rearrangement uses TRBV25-1 and TRBJ2-1; D might be TRBD1 (7 bases). Germline V CDR1 and CDR2: MGHDK, SYGVNS. The CDR3 covers 15 residues. V was cut by 4 bases and J by 9 bases, with 19 bases left in between. The CDR3: CASSGGWRGRIEQFF. CDR3 DNA: TGTGCCAGCAGTGGGGGGTGGAGGGGGCGTATTGAGCAGTTCTTC.

The rearrangement joins TRBV7-9 to TRBJ1-2, with D tentatively TRBD1 (5 bases). V dropped 5 bases and J dropped 3 bases, with 10 bases sitting between them. CDR3 size: 13 residues. CDR1 and CDR2 from the germline V gene are SEHNR and FQNEAQ (reference sequence). CDR3 nucleotide sequence: TGTGCCAGCAGCCCCGCAGGGCACTATGGCTACACCTTC. It translates to CASSPAGHYGYTF.

The chain is built from TRBV7-9 and TRBJ2-3; 12 bases line up with TRBD2. The CDR3 is 17 amino acids. V was clipped by 5 bases and J by 2 bases; unmatched bases: 8. In germline, CDR1 is SEHNR, CDR2 FQNEAQ (reference sequence). Here the CDR3 DNA reads TGTGCCAGCAGCGGTACAGGGACTAGCGGGCACACAGATACGCAGTATTTT. Translating gives CASSGTGTSGHTDTQYF.

This clonotype came up a few times. The chain combines TRBV7-9 with TRBJ2-1; D is perhaps TRBD2 (6 bases). This CDR3 comprises 14 residues. Germline assignment: CDR1 SEHNR and CDR2 FQNEAQ (reference sequence). V gave up 3 bases and J gave up 7 bases, with 13 bases separating them. CDR3 sequence (DNA): TGTGCCAGCAGCTTCCCGACTAGAGATAATGAGCAGTTCTTC. Residues: CASSFPTRDNEQFF.

The chain employs TRBV12-3 or TRBV12-4 and TRBJ2-3, with D maybe TRBD2 (7 bases). The CDR3 consists of 16 residues. With 4 bases removed from V and 2 bases from J, the gap between germline ends came to 16 bases. The CDR3 region has the DNA TGTGCCAGCAGTTCGTTGGAGGGGGGGGACACAGATACGCAGTATTTT. Translation gives CASSSLEGGDTDTQYF.

The chain joins TRBV20-1 to TRBJ2-1; the match to TRBD1 covers 12 bases. This CDR3 has 15 amino acids. The V gene's germline CDR1 is DFQATT and CDR2 SNEGSKA (reference sequence). Trimming took 6 bases from V and 6 from J; bases not matched to a gene: 9. CDR3 residues: CSAASGTGGFNEQFF. The DNA of the CDR3 is TGCAGTGCAGCTTCCGGGACAGGGGGCTTCAATGAGCAGTTCTTC.

The chain employs TRBV11-2 and TRBJ1-5, with D possibly TRBD1 on 5 matching bases. The CDR3 totals 15 residues. The V gene's germline CDR1 is SGHAT and CDR2 FQNNGV. The V and J ends lost 4 bases and 1 base respectively, with 11 bases between them. The CDR3 protein is CASSSTGGSNQPQHF. The CDR3 DNA is TGTGCCAGCAGCTCGACGGGGGGGAGCAATCAGCCCCAGCATTTT.

The chain carries TRBV20-1 and TRBJ2-7, with 8 positions matching TRBD2. Near its end, the DNA agrees better with TRBJ2-5, so the J call may be wrong. The CDR3 consists of 14 residues. Germline lookup yields CDR1 DFQATT and CDR2 SNEGSKA (reference sequence). The CDR3: CSAEKRERVETQYF. CDR3 nucleotides: TGCAGTGCGGAAAAGCGGGAGAGGGTAGAGACCCAGTACTTC.

The chain recombines TRBV7-2 with TRBJ2-7; D is ambiguous. V was clipped by 4 bases and J by 0 bases, with 4 bases between them. The CDR3 runs 12 residues. Germline CDR1 SGHTA, CDR2 FQGNSA. CDR3 region: CASSSHSYEQYF. The CDR3 DNA sequence: TGTGCCAGCAGCTCACACTCCTACGAGCAGTACTTC.

The gene calls are TRBV18 and TRBJ2-2, with TRBD2 as a possible D gene (5 bases). The CDR3 sequence is 12 residues long. Trimming left V 6 bases short and J 6 bases short, with 8 bases between. Germline-derived CDR1 and CDR2 are KGHSH and LQKENI. CDR3 protein: CASSGEPGELFF. For the CDR3, the DNA is TGTGCCAGCTCCGGGGAACCCGGGGAGCTGTTTTTT.

This chain connects TRBV7-2 to TRBJ2-7; 7 positions agree with TRBD2. The junction had 2 bases not matched to a gene; V was cut back by 5 bases and J by 7 bases. CDR1 is SGHTA and CDR2 is FQGNSA in the germline V gene. The CDR3 runs 11 residues. CDR3 DNA sequence: TGTGCCAGCAGCATCGGGGGGGAGCAGTACTTC. It codes for CASSIGGEQYF.

This sequence joins TRBV10-1 and TRBJ2-2; TRBD2 might be the D (6 bases). Germline V gene data show CDR1 as WNHNN and CDR2 as SYGVQD (reference sequence). The length of the CDR3 is 13 residues. V lost 6 bases and J lost 2, with 7 bases in between. The CDR3, as DNA: TGCGCCAGCAGGGAGGGTAACACCGGGGAGCTGTTTTTT. Residues: CASREGNTGELFF.

In its sample, this clonotype was seen a few times. The rearrangement uses TRBV20-1 and TRBJ2-5, with 9 bases matching TRBD2. Trimming took 2 bases from V and 6 from J; bases not matched to a gene: 7. Germline lookup yields CDR1 DFQATT and CDR2 SNEGSKA (reference sequence). This CDR3 comprises 14 residues. The CDR3 region has the DNA TGCAGTGCTAGACTAGCGGGATCTGGAAAGACCCAGTACTTC. It encodes CSARLAGSGKTQYF.

The chain uses TRBV7-9 and TRBJ1-1; 8 bases map to TRBD1. With 5 bases clipped from V and 8 bases from J, the junction kept 7 bases outside the gene matches. The CDR3 loop spans 13 amino acids. Germline V gives CDR1 SEHNR, CDR2 FQNEAQ (reference sequence). The DNA of the CDR3 is TGTGCCAGCAGCCGTGACAGGGGTAGAGAAGCTTTCTTT. Its translation is CASSRDRGREAFF.

This clonotype was seen only a few times. CDR3 sequence: CATSPGLATSETQYF. The CDR3 DNA is TGTGCCACCAGTCCGGGACTAGCGACATCAGAGACCCAGTACTTC. The chain uses TRBV24-1 and TRBJ2-5, with 10 bases that match TRBD2. Germline trimming cut 6 bases from V and 4 bases from J; bases unmatched to any gene: 7. Germline CDR1 and CDR2: KGHDR and SFDVKD. This CDR3 is built from 15 residues.

The rearrangement uses TRBV29-1 and TRBJ2-6; either TRBD1 or TRBD2 may fit D (5 bases each). Germline-derived CDR1 and CDR2 are SQVTM and ANQGSEA. The CDR3 totals 19 residues. Trimming removed 2 bases from V and 0 bases from J, with 20 bases in between. The CDR3 loop is CSVERITRGELSGANVLTF. DNA of the CDR3: TGCAGCGTTGAAAGAATTACCAGAGGGGAACTCTCTGGGGCCAACGTCCTGACTTTC.

This clonotype came up a few times. The V call is TRBV12-3 or TRBV12-4, the J call TRBJ2-1, with TRBD2 identical over 8 bases. Trimming at V came to 3 bases and at J to 6 bases, leaving 10 bases not matched to a gene. This CDR3 region has 16 residues. The CDR3, as DNA: TGTGCCAGCAGTTTCGCGGGGGGCATCGCGGTCAATGAGCAGTTCTTC. Protein sequence: CASSFAGGIAVNEQFF.